A selection of T cell receptor beta chains follows, all from one sample in a study of Graves' ophthalmopathy and Graves' hyperthyroidism. TCRdb ran MiXCR on the multiplex PCR reads and lists one entry per CDR3 protein. The data hold around 400,000 distinct CDR3 sequences, with about 16% observed a single time. Sequencing was done on a sample of peripheral blood. These TCRs come from a woman between 18 and 30 years old with Graves' ophthalmopathy. CDR3s include the opening cysteine and the closing phenylalanine or tryptophan. A D gene is named only where the DNA matches it firmly. Clone size is shown for a subset of rows, as once, few, many or a class of expanded clone.

d_gene	abundance	v_gene	j_gene	CDR3nt	CDR3aa
NA	many	TRBV20-1	TRBJ2-7	TGCAGTGTACCGGGACCCCTGGCGAGTCCCTACGAGCAGTACTTC	CSVPGPLASPYEQYF
TRBD2	many	TRBV27	TRBJ2-7	TGTGCCAGCAGCCCCCCTCCAGCGGGAGCCCTGGGGGAGCAGTACTTC	CASSPPPAGALGEQYF
NA	many	TRBV28	TRBJ1-1	TGTGCCAGCAGTTGGCCAGGCCTAAACACTGAAGCTTTCTTT	CASSWPGLNTEAFF
NA	many	TRBV20-1	TRBJ1-1	TGCAGTGCTAGTAGAGCAACTGAAGCTTTCTTT	CSASRATEAFF
NA	NA	TRBV28	TRBJ1-2	TGTGCCAGCAGTTTACAAGGAATGGACTATGGCTACACCTTC	CASSLQGMDYGYTF
NA	many	TRBV3-1	TRBJ1-1	TGTGCCAGCAGCCAAGATCACCGTCCAGCTGAAGCTTTCTTT	CASSQDHRPAEAFF
TRBD1	NA	TRBV12-3/TRBV12-4	TRBJ2-7	TGTGCCAGCAGACTTGGGACAGGTCAATACGAGCAGTACTTC	CASRLGTGQYEQYF
TRBD1	many	TRBV30	TRBJ2-7	TGTGCCTGGAGTCAACCCAGGGGGACAGGGCCATACGAGCAGTACTTC	CAWSQPRGTGPYEQYF
TRBD1	many	TRBV13	TRBJ2-5	TGTGCCAGCAGCTTAGAGGTCGGCTTTCAGGGGGCGAGAGGGAGGCAAGCGGAGACCCAGTACTTC	CASSLEVGFQGARGRQAETQYF
NA	NA	TRBV30	TRBJ2-7	TGTGCCGGACGGGCCAGCAGCTACGAGCAGTACTTC	CAGRASSYEQYF
NA	many	TRBV5-1	TRBJ2-1	TGCGCCAGCAGCTTGGTTCCCAATGAGCAGTTCTTC	CASSLVPNEQFF
NA	many	TRBV6-1	TRBJ1-5	TGTGCCAGCAGTCAGACTAGCAATCAGCCCCAGCATTTT	CASSQTSNQPQHF
NA	NA	TRBV7-8	TRBJ2-7	TGTGCCAGCAGCTCCGGTCGGGGAGGAACCTACGAGCAGTACTTC	CASSSGRGGTYEQYF
NA	many	TRBV13	TRBJ2-4	TGTGCCAGCAGCGGGGGACAAAGTGGTCCGATTCAGTACTTC	CASSGGQSGPIQYF
NA	many	TRBV11-2	TRBJ2-7	TGTGCCAGCAGCTTAGAGAGGGGGGGGACCTACGAGCAGTACTTC	CASSLERGGTYEQYF
NA	many	TRBV6-2/TRBV6-3	TRBJ2-7	TGTGCCAGCGGGGCTATCCCCTACGAGCAGTACTTC	CASGAIPYEQYF
NA	many	TRBV5-1	TRBJ1-3	TGCGCCGGCACCCCGACGGTCAACTCTGGAAACACCATATATTTT	CAGTPTVNSGNTIYF
NA	many	TRBV13	TRBJ2-2	TGTGCCAGCAGCCGCCGAGGTGGTAAGGGGGAGCTGTTTTTT	CASSRRGGKGELFF
TRBD1	many	TRBV28	TRBJ2-4	TGTGCCAGCAGTTTAGGACAGGGGGCTTCTCCCCCTCAGTACTTC	CASSLGQGASPPQYF
TRBD2	NA	TRBV29-1	TRBJ2-7	TGCAGCGTTGAACGTCAGGGAGGGGACGAGCAGTACTTC	CSVERQGGDEQYF
NA	many	TRBV3-1	TRBJ1-5	TGTGCCAGCAGCCAAGATCGCGGGGAACAGCCCCAGCATTTT	CASSQDRGEQPQHF
NA	NA	TRBV7-3	TRBJ1-1	TGTGCCAGCAGCCCCAACGCTCACGGGGCTTTCTTT	CASSPNAHGAFF
TRBD1	many	TRBV7-2	TRBJ2-7	TGTGCCAGCAGCTCGTCCGGGACAGCGAAAACCTACGAGCAGTACTTC	CASSSSGTAKTYEQYF
TRBD1	many	TRBV27	TRBJ1-6	TGTGCCAGCAGTTTCTCCGGACAGGGGGCAGGATCACCCCTCCACTTT	CASSFSGQGAGSPLHF
TRBD1	many	TRBV9	TRBJ2-5	TGTGCCAGCAGCGTAGGACAGGGCCTAAAAGAGACCCAGTACTTC	CASSVGQGLKETQYF
NA	many	TRBV6-2/TRBV6-3	TRBJ1-2	TGTGCCAGCAGTCAAGTGTATGGCTACACCTTC	CASSQVYGYTF
NA	many	TRBV30	TRBJ1-2	TGTGCCTGTATATTACAGGGCGACTATGGCTACACCTTC	CACILQGDYGYTF
TRBD2	NA	TRBV7-8	TRBJ2-5	TGTGCCAGCAGCCTAACTAGCGGGGGGGCCGCCGGGACCCAGTACTTC	CASSLTSGGAAGTQYF